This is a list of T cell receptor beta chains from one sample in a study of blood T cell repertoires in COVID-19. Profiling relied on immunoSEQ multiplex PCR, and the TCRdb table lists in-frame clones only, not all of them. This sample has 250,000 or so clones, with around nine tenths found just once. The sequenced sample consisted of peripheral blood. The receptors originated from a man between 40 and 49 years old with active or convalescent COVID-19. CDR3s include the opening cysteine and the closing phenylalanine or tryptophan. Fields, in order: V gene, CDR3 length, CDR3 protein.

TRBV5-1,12,CASSFGTETQYF
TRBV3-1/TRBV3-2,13,CASSLQGPGELFF
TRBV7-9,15,CASSLASWTVETQYF
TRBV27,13,CASSSRGSTEAFF
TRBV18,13,CASSVRPGGELFF
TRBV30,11,CAWRGGAEAFF
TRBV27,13,CASSFRGRGGYTF
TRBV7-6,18,CASSLVASGNSGANVLTF
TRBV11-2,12,CASSPSEEPQHF
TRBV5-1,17,CASSLEGLDREWEKLFF
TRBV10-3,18,CAISDPTITGNRNTEAFF
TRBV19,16,CASSITLRQGSTEAFF
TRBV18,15,CASSPLAGGPNEQFF
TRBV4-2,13,CASSQQGFETQYF
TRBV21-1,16,CASGGGAGALTGELFF